A single sample gave rise to the 14 T cell receptor beta chains below, sequenced in a study of preoperative IRX-2 immunotherapy in early breast cancer. Treatment noted: preoperative locoregional IRX-2 cytokine immunotherapy. TCRdb keeps only in-frame clones here, not all; method: immunoSEQ multiplex PCR. The sample consists of tens of thousands of clones, roughly 90% of them appearing once. Sequencing used tumor tissue, obtained after IRX-2 immunotherapy. These receptors all come from a human donor with breast cancer.

The J gene is TRBJ1-3, the V gene TRBV6-8; 9 bases map to TRBD1. CDR3 length: 20 amino acids. The germline CDR1 and CDR2 sequences are MNHGY and SAAAGT. Trimming cost V 5 bases and J 0 bases; bases outside gene matches: 17. The CDR3 coding sequence is TGTGCCAGCAGTATTCTGGACAGGGGCAACTTCGGGGGCTCTGGAAACACCATATATTTT. Protein product: CASSILDRGNFGGSGNTIYF.

The genes are TRBV11-3 and TRBJ1-4, with D perhaps matching TRBD1 (6 bases). V shed 3 bases and J shed 3 bases, with 14 bases lying between them. The CDR3 sequence is 16 residues long. The germline CDR1 and CDR2 sequences are SGHNT and YENEEA. In DNA form, the CDR3 reads TGTGCCAGCAGCTTGTCGGGGGGCGTAGCTAATGAAAAACTGTTTTTT. As protein: CASSLSGGVANEKLFF.

The chain links TRBV6-8 to TRBJ2-1; TRBD2 matches 7 bases. Unmatched junction bases numbered 11, after V lost 2 bases and J lost 1 base. This CDR3 is built from 18 residues. Germline V gene sequence: CDR1 MNHGY, CDR2 SAAAGT. Here the CDR3 reads CASSYSVGHGGSYNEQFF. The CDR3 DNA is TGTGCCAGCAGTTACAGCGTTGGCCACGGGGGGTCCTACAATGAGCAGTTCTTC.

The chain uses TRBV11-3 and TRBJ1-5; 8 bases agree with TRBD1. Per the germline V gene, CDR1 is SGHNT and CDR2 is YENEEA. V was pared by 3 bases and J by 1 base, with 5 bases of the junction left unmatched. This CDR3 has 16 amino acids. The CDR3 region has the DNA TGTGCCAGCAGCTTGCGGACAGGGCCCAGCAATCAGCCCCAGCATTTT. This gives the protein CASSLRTGPSNQPQHF.

The chain carries TRBV23-1 and TRBJ1-6, with 8 bases identical to TRBD1. TRBV23-1 carries the ORF label, with uncertain function. The CDR3 is 19 residues long. J gave up 0 bases and V 6 bases, and 13 bases lay outside the gene matches. The CDR3 DNA follows: TGCGCCAGCAGCTTAAGACAGGGGCCCTTTAGCTCCTATAATTCACCCCTCCACTTT. Encoded protein: CASSLRQGPFSSYNSPLHF.

The V and J genes are TRBV18 and TRBJ2-2; the D gene is possibly TRBD2 (6 bases). V lost 3 bases and J 2 bases, leaving 7 bases between the germline ends. The CDR3 covers 14 residues. Looked up from germline, CDR1 is KGHSH and CDR2 is LQKENI. The CDR3 DNA reads TGTGCCAGCTCACCGGGGACTAACACCGGGGAGCTGTTTTTT. It translates to CASSPGTNTGELFF.

The chain recombines TRBV29-1 with TRBJ1-2, with D possibly being TRBD1 (5 bases). Deletions cut 0 bases from V and 6 bases from J, with 11 bases between. Germline loops: CDR1 SQVTM, CDR2 ANQGSEA. The CDR3 loop spans 13 amino acids. CDR3 bases: TGCAGCGTTGAAGATCAGCGAGGGGATGGCTACACCTTC. Translation gives CSVEDQRGDGYTF.

V and J are TRBV5-1 and TRBJ2-3; 11 nucleotides align to TRBD2. The CDR3 is made up of 16 amino acids. Trimming took 2 bases from V and 3 from J; bases not matched to a gene: 5. CDR1 SGHRS and CDR2 YFSETQ come from the germline V gene. The CDR3 nucleotides read TGCGCCAGCAGCTTCACCGGGACTAGCGGAACAGATACGCAGTATTTT. Residues: CASSFTGTSGTDTQYF. Filled out from reference TRBV5-1 and TRBJ2-3, the complete variable domain reads KAGVTQTPRYLIKTRGQQVTLSCSPISGHRSVSWYQQTPGQGLQFLFEYFSETQRNKGNFPGRFSGRQFSNSRSEMNVSTLELGDSALYLCASSFTGTSGTDTQYFGPGTRLTVL.

The chain uses TRBV6-8 and TRBJ1-2, with 8 positions matching TRBD1. Germline V gene lookup returns CDR1 MNHGY and CDR2 SAAAGT. This CDR3 is built from 15 residues. V lost 5 bases and J lost 2; bases outside the gene matches: 7. CDR3 region: CASSVQGARNYGYTF. Here the CDR3 DNA reads TGTGCCAGCAGTGTTCAGGGGGCGAGAAACTATGGCTACACCTTC.

This clone was counted once. The J gene is TRBJ1-1, the V gene TRBV6-8; 9 bases agree with TRBD1. The CDR3 runs to 15 residues. J lost 4 bases, V lost 4 bases, and 7 bases had no gene match. Looked up from germline, CDR1 is MNHGY and CDR2 is SAAAGT. CDR3 sequence: CASSFYSTGGTEAFF. The CDR3 DNA sequence: TGTGCCAGCAGTTTTTATTCGACAGGGGGCACTGAAGCTTTCTTT.

In its sample, this clone was seen once. Distinct nucleotide sequences in the sample also encode this CDR3. The chain combines TRBV11-3 with TRBJ1-3; no firm D call. V was pared by 1 base and J by 1 base, with 8 bases between. In germline, CDR1 is SGHNT, CDR2 YENEEA. The CDR3 consists of 15 residues. CDR3 sequence reads: CASSLGPGSGNTIYF. The CDR3 DNA sequence: TGTGCCAGCAGCTTAGGGCCCGGTTCTGGAAACACCATATATTTT.

The rearrangement joins TRBV12-5 to TRBJ1-5; D may be TRBD1 (6 bases). CDR1 and CDR2 (germline): LGHNT, FRNRAP. Between the trimmed V and J ends, which lost 7 bases and 4 bases, there was a span of 11 bases. This CDR3 contains 13 residues. DNA for the CDR3: TGTGCTAGTGCATCGGGGGCGAATCAGCCCCAGCATTTT. Amino acid sequence: CASASGANQPQHF.

This chain connects TRBV6-8 to TRBJ1-2; 8 bases map to TRBD1. Germline V CDR1 and CDR2: MNHGY, SAAAGT. After removal of 7 bases from V and 4 bases from J, the junction contained 11 bases not matched to a gene. This CDR3 has 15 residues. CDR3 DNA: TGTGCCAGCACTTGGGACAGGTCCCCTTCCTATGGCTACACCTTC. Translating gives CASTWDRSPSYGYTF.

The CDR3 loop reads CASTSLGGSPGELFF. In DNA form, the CDR3 reads TGTGCCAGCACTTCCCTGGGAGGGTCTCCCGGGGAGCTGTTTTTT. The chain uses TRBV6-8 and TRBJ2-2; 7 bases match TRBD2. This CDR3 has 15 amino acids. The ends lost 7 bases at V and 6 bases at J; junction bases unmatched: 11. Germline values: CDR1 MNHGY, CDR2 SAAAGT.